The rows below give T cell receptor beta chains drawn from one sample of a study of blood T cell repertoires in COVID-19. Measured with immunoSEQ multiplex PCR; TCRdb has only the in-frame clones, and not every one. The sample has about 250,000 clones, roughly 89% seen once; the top ten hold around 2.6%. Material for sequencing was PBMCs or T cells enriched from blood (not recorded which). The receptors stem from a woman younger than 45 with acute COVID-19. Each CDR3 is given with its conserved first and last residue. Fields, in order: D gene, V gene, clone size, J gene, CDR3 protein, CDR3 DNA. D genes are given only for firm matches. A clone size is listed for some rows: how often the clone was seen (once, few, many), or a class if it is expanded.

d_call: -; v_call: TRBV7-8; clone_size: -; j_call: TRBJ1-1; cdr3_aa: CASSLEPEGGTEAFF; cdr3_nt: TGTGCCAGCAGCTTAGAGCCCGAGGGTGGCACTGAAGCTTTCTTT
d_call: -; v_call: TRBV7-2; clone_size: -; j_call: TRBJ2-5; cdr3_aa: CASSLLRETQYF; cdr3_nt: TGTGCCAGCAGCTTACTGAGGGAGACCCAGTACTTC
d_call: TRBD2; v_call: TRBV7-2; clone_size: once; j_call: TRBJ2-7; cdr3_aa: CASSLHAGGTYEQYF; cdr3_nt: TGTGCCAGCAGCTTACACGCGGGGGGAACCTACGAGCAGTACTTC
d_call: TRBD2; v_call: TRBV6-4; clone_size: many; j_call: TRBJ2-3; cdr3_aa: CASSDSRGGTDTQYF; cdr3_nt: TGTGCCAGCAGTGACTCTCGGGGGGGCACAGATACGCAGTATTTT
d_call: -; v_call: TRBV10-3; clone_size: -; j_call: TRBJ1-1; cdr3_aa: CAIRTARDTEAFF; cdr3_nt: TGTGCCATCAGAACCGCAAGAGACACTGAAGCTTTCTTT
d_call: TRBD1; v_call: TRBV19; clone_size: few; j_call: TRBJ1-5; cdr3_aa: CASRTGVGQPQHF; cdr3_nt: TGTGCCAGCCGGACAGGGGTGGGGCAGCCCCAGCATTTT
d_call: TRBD1; v_call: TRBV12-3/TRBV12-4; clone_size: -; j_call: TRBJ2-1; cdr3_aa: CASSFNRGHEQFF; cdr3_nt: TGTGCCAGCAGTTTTAACAGGGGACATGAGCAGTTCTTC
d_call: -; v_call: TRBV19; clone_size: -; j_call: TRBJ1-3; cdr3_aa: CASSIRATDRSGNTIYF; cdr3_nt: TGTGCCAGTAGTATTAGGGCCACCGACAGATCTGGAAACACCATATATTTT
d_call: -; v_call: TRBV11-2; clone_size: once; j_call: TRBJ2-7; cdr3_aa: CASSLVSGSVNEQYF; cdr3_nt: TGTGCCAGCAGCTTAGTGTCAGGGTCGGTTAACGAGCAGTACTTC
d_call: -; v_call: TRBV27; clone_size: -; j_call: TRBJ2-7; cdr3_aa: CASSLSDRQTSNHYEQYF; cdr3_nt: TGTGCCAGCAGTTTATCCGACAGGCAAACTTCAAACCACTACGAGCAGTACTTC
d_call: -; v_call: TRBV3-1/TRBV3-2; clone_size: -; j_call: TRBJ2-1; cdr3_aa: CASSQDRVMLNEQFF; cdr3_nt: TGTGCCAGCAGCCAAGACCGGGTGATGCTGAATGAGCAGTTCTTC
d_call: -; v_call: TRBV16; clone_size: -; j_call: TRBJ1-5; cdr3_aa: CASSWREEDSVQPQHF; cdr3_nt: TGTGCCAGCAGCTGGCGAGAGGAAGATTCTGTTCAGCCCCAGCATTTT
d_call: TRBD1; v_call: TRBV4-1; clone_size: -; j_call: TRBJ1-1; cdr3_aa: CASSQTGVNTEAFF; cdr3_nt: TGCGCCAGCAGCCAAACAGGGGTTAACACTGAAGCTTTCTTT
d_call: TRBD2; v_call: TRBV7-2; clone_size: -; j_call: TRBJ2-5; cdr3_aa: CASSAAGGAQETQYF; cdr3_nt: TGTGCCAGCAGCGCGGCGGGGGGGGCACAAGAGACCCAGTACTTC
d_call: -; v_call: TRBV3-1/TRBV3-2; clone_size: -; j_call: TRBJ1-1; cdr3_aa: CASSQVPGSNTEAFF; cdr3_nt: TGTGCCAGCAGCCAAGTCCCGGGGTCGAACACTGAAGCTTTCTTT
d_call: TRBD1; v_call: TRBV28; clone_size: -; j_call: TRBJ2-4; cdr3_aa: CASSQGAGRNIQYF; cdr3_nt: TGTGCCAGCAGTCAGGGGGCGGGCAGGAACATTCAGTACTTC
d_call: TRBD2; v_call: TRBV7-2; clone_size: -; j_call: TRBJ2-1; cdr3_aa: CASSSSGVVYNEQFF; cdr3_nt: TGTGCCAGCAGCTCTAGCGGGGTTGTTTACAATGAGCAGTTCTTC
d_call: -; v_call: TRBV6-2/TRBV6-3; clone_size: many; j_call: TRBJ1-2; cdr3_aa: CASSPRDTGDDYGYTF; cdr3_nt: TGTGCCAGCAGCCCTCGGGACACCGGGGATGACTATGGCTACACCTTC
d_call: -; v_call: TRBV11-2; clone_size: -; j_call: TRBJ2-2; cdr3_aa: CASSSWAQGNTGELFF; cdr3_nt: TGTGCCAGCAGCTCCTGGGCACAGGGGAACACCGGGGAGCTGTTTTTT
d_call: -; v_call: TRBV5-1; clone_size: once; j_call: TRBJ2-3; cdr3_aa: CASRGGPGTDTQYF; cdr3_nt: TGCGCCAGCAGGGGCGGGCCAGGCACAGATACGCAGTATTTT
d_call: TRBD1; v_call: TRBV4-1; clone_size: -; j_call: TRBJ1-1; cdr3_aa: CASPARDSDEAFF; cdr3_nt: TGCGCCAGCCCCGCGAGGGACAGTGATGAAGCTTTCTTT
d_call: -; v_call: TRBV24-1; clone_size: -; j_call: TRBJ1-1; cdr3_aa: CATRSGDTDTEAFF; cdr3_nt: TGTGCCACCAGGAGCGGAGATACTGACACTGAAGCTTTCTTT
d_call: TRBD2; v_call: TRBV4-1; clone_size: -; j_call: TRBJ2-1; cdr3_aa: CASSRTSGGVNEQFF; cdr3_nt: TGCGCCAGCAGCCGAACTAGCGGGGGGGTCAATGAGCAGTTCTTC
d_call: -; v_call: TRBV27; clone_size: -; j_call: TRBJ1-5; cdr3_aa: CASSSAGNSNQPQHF; cdr3_nt: TGTGCCAGCAGTTCGGCAGGGAATAGCAATCAGCCCCAGCATTTT